The TCR beta chain under discussion was sequenced for a study of CD8+ T cells in alopecia areata. Germline V gives CDR1 SEHNR, CDR2 FQNEAQ (reference sequence). CDR3 length: 15 amino acids. J was trimmed by 7 bases and V by 2 bases; bases with no gene match: 6. The treatment here: oral pan-JAK inhibitor, 5-10 mg twice daily. The sequencing template was cDNA reverse transcribed from extracted RNA. The table came from immunoSEQ multiplex PCR; TCRdb's copy has only in-frame clones and leaves some out. The sample comprises under 200,000 clones, roughly 60% of which are singletons, and approximately 14% rests with the top ten. This clone was observed a few times. At the DNA level, this CDR3 is encoded by other sequences in the same sample as well.

This TCR was recovered from a human donor with alopecia areata. The chain uses TRBV7-9 and TRBJ2-1, with 9 bases identical to TRBD1. Specimen: CD4+ T cells sorted from blood, collected at week 24, from a patient treated with tofacitinib. Here the CDR3 reads CASSLPGQGMNEQFF. DNA of the CDR3: TGTGCCAGCAGCTTACCCGGACAGGGGATGAATGAGCAGTTCTTC.